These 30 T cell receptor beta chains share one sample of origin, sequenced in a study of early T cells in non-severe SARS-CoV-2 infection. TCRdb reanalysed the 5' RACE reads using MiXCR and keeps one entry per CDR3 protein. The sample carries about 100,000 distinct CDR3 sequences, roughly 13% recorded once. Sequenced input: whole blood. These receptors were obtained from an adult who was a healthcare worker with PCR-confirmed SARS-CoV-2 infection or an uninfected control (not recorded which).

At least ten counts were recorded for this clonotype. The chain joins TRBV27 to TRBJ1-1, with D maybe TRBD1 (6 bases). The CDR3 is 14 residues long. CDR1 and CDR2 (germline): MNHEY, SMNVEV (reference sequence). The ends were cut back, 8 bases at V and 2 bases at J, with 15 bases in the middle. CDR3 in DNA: TGTGCCAGCCAGCGGTGGGGGGCAAACACTGAAGCTTTCTTT. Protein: CASQRWGANTEAFF.

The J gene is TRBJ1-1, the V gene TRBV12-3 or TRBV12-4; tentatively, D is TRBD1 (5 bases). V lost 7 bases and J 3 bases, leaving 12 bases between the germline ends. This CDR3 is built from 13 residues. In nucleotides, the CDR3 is TGTGCCAGCACCATCGACAGCTACACTGAAGCTTTCTTT. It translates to CASTIDSYTEAFF.

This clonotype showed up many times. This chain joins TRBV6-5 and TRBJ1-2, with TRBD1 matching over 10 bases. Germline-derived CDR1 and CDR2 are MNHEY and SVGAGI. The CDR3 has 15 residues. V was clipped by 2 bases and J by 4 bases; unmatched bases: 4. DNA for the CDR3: TGTGCCAGCAGTTACCGGGACAGGGGCGGCTATGGCTACACCTTC. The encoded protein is CASSYRDRGGYGYTF.

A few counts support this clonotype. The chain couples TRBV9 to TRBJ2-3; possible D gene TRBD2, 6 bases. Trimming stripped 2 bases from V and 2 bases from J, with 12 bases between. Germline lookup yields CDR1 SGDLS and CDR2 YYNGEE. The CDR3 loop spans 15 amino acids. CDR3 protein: CASSVLAYNTDTQYF. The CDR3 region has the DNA TGTGCCAGCAGCGTCCTAGCGTACAACACAGATACGCAGTATTTT.

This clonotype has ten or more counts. CDR3 sequence (DNA): TGTGCCAGCAGCTTATTAATTTCCGGGCTCGGGGAGCAGTACTTC. This sequence encodes CASSLLISGLGEQYF. The J gene is TRBJ2-7, the V gene TRBV11-2, with no clear D. The V end was cut by 2 bases, the J end by 7 bases, with 18 bases between. Germline CDR1 and CDR2: SGHAT and FQNNGV. CDR3 length equals 15 residues.

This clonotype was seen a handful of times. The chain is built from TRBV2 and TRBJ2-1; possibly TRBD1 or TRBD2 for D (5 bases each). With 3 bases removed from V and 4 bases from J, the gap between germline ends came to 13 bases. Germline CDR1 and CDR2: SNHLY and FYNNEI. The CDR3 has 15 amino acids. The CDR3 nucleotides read TGTGCCAGCAGTGAGAAAGGGGACCGATACAATGAGCAGTTCTTC. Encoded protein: CASSEKGDRYNEQFF.

The CDR3 region is CASTQHAGKLGTTGELFF. The CDR3 bases are TGTGCCAGCACCCAGCATGCGGGGAAACTCGGAACGACCGGGGAGCTGTTTTTT. The rearrangement joins TRBV28 to TRBJ2-2, with D possibly TRBD2 on 6 matching bases. The V gene's germline CDR1 is MDHEN and CDR2 SYDVKM. This CDR3 has 18 amino acids. With 7 bases removed from V and 5 bases from J, the gap between germline ends came to 26 bases.

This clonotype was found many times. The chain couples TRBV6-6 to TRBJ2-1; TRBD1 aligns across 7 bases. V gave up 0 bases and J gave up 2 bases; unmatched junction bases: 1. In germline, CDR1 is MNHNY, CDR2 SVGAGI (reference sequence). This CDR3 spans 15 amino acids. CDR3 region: CASSYSGQAYNEQFF. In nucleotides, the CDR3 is TGTGCCAGCAGTTACTCAGGACAGGCCTACAATGAGCAGTTCTTC.

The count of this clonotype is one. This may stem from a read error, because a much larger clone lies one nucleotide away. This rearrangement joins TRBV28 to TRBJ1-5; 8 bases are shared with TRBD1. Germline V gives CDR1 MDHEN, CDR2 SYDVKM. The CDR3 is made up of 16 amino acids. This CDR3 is CVSRSDRGHSNQPQHF. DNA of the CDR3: TGTGTCAGCAGATCTGACAGGGGTCATAGCAATCAGCCCCAGCATTTT.

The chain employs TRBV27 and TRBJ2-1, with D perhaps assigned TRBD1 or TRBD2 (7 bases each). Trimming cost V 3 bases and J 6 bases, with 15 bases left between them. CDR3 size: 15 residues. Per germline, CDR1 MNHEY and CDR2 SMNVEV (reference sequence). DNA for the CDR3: TGTGCCAGCAGTTTTTGGCAGGGGGGGGTCAATGAGCAGTTCTTC. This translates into CASSFWQGGVNEQFF.

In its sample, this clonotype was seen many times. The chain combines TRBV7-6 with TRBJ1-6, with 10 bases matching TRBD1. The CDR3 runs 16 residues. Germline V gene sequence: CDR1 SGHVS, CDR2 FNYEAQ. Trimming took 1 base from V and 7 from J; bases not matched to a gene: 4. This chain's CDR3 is CASSLEDRGWNSPLHF. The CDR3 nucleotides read TGTGCCAGCAGCTTAGAGGACAGGGGGTGGAATTCACCCCTCCACTTT. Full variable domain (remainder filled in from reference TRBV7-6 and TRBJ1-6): GAGVSQSPRYKVTKRGQDVALRCDPISGHVSLYWYRQALGQGPEFLTYFNYEAQQDKSGLPNDRFSAERPEGSISTLTIQRTEQRDSAMYRCASSLEDRGWNSPLHFGNGTRLTVT.

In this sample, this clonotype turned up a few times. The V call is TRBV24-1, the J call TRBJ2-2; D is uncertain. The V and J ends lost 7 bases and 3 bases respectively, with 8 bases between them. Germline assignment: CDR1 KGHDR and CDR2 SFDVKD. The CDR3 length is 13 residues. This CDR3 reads CATRGTDTGELFF. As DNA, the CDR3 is TGTGCCACCAGGGGTACGGACACCGGGGAGCTGTTTTTT.

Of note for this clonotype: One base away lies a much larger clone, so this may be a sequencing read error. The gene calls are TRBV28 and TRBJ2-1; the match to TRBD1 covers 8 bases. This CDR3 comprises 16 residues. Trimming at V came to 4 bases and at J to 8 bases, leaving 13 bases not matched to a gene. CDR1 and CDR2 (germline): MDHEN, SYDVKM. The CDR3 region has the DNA TGTGCCAGCAGTTCCCACCCCGGGTCAGGGGGCGATGAGCAGTTCTTC. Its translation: CASSSHPGSGGDEQFF.

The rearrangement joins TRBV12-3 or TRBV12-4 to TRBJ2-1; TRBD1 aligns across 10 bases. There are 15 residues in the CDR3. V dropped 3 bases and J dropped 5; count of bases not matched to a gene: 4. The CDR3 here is CASSFWTGGHNEQFF. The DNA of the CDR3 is TGTGCCAGCAGTTTCTGGACAGGGGGTCACAATGAGCAGTTCTTC.

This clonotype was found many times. The CDR3: CSAPPAEARTYEQYF. The CDR3 DNA follows: TGCAGTGCTCCACCGGCCGAGGCGCGGACCTACGAGCAGTACTTC. V usage is TRBV20-1 and J usage is TRBJ2-7; D ambiguous. The CDR3 sequence is 15 residues long. From germline, CDR1 is DFQATT and CDR2 SNEGSKA (reference sequence). V was pared by 5 bases and J by 2 bases, with 19 bases between.

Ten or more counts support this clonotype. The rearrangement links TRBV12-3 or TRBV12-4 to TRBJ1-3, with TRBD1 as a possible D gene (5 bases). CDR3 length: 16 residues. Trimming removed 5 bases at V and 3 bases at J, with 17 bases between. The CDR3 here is CASSHRYGTFGNTIYF. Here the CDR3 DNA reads TGTGCCAGCAGTCATCGATACGGGACTTTTGGAAACACCATATATTTT.

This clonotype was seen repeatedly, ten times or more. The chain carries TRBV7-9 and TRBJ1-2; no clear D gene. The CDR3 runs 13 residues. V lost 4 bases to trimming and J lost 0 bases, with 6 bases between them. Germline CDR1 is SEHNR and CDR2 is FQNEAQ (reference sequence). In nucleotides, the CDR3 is TGTGCCAGCAGCTCTGATACTAACTATGGCTACACCTTC. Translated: CASSSDTNYGYTF.

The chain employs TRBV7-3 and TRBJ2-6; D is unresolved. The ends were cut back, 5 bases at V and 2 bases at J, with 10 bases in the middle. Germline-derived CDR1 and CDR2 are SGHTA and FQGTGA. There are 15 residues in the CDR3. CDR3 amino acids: CASSQDPAGANVLTF. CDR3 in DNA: TGTGCCAGCAGCCAAGACCCAGCTGGGGCCAACGTCCTGACTTTC.

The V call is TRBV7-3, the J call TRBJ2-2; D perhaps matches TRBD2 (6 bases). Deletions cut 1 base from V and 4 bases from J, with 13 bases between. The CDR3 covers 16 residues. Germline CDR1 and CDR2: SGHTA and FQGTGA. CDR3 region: CASSLMLRGTTGELFF. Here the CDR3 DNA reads TGTGCCAGCAGCTTAATGCTACGGGGGACCACCGGGGAGCTGTTTTTT.

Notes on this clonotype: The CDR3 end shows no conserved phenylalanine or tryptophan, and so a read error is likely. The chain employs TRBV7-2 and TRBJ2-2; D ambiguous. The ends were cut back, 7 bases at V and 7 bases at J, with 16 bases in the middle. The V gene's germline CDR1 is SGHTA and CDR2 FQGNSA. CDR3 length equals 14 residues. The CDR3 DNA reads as TGTGCCAGCACCTTCGTCCTTATGGGCGGGGAGCTGTTTCTT. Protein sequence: CASTFVLMGGELFL.

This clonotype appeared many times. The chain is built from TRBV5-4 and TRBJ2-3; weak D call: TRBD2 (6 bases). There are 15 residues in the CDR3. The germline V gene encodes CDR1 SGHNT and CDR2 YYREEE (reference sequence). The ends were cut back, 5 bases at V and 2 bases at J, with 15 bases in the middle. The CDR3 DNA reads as TGTGCCAGCAGTTCGGGGACGGGAGTCACAGATACGCAGTATTTT. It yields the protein CASSSGTGVTDTQYF. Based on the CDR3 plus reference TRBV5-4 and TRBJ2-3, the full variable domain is ETGVTQSPTHLIKTRGQQVTLRCSSQSGHNTVSWYQQALGQGPQFIFQYYREEENGRGNFPPRFSGLQFPNYSSELNVNALELDDSALYLCASSSGTGVTDTQYFGPGTRLTVL.

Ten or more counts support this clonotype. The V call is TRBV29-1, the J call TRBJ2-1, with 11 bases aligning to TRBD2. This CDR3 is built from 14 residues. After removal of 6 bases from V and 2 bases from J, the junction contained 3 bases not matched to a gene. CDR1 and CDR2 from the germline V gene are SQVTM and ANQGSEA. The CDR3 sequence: CSVTLAGAYNEQFF. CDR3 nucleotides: TGCAGCGTCACACTAGCGGGAGCCTACAATGAGCAGTTCTTC.

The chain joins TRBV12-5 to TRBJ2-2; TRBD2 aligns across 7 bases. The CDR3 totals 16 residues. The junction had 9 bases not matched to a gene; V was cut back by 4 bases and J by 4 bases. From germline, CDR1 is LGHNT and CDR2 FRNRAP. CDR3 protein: CASGSGTGGGTGELFF. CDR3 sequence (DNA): TGTGCTAGTGGTTCGGGCACCGGCGGGGGCACCGGGGAGCTGTTTTTT.

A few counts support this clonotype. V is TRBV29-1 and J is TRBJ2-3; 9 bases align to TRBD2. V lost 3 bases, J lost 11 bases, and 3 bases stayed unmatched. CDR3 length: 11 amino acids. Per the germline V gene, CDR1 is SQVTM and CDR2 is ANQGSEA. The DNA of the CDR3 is TGCAGCGTTGAGGAGCGGGGGGAGCAGTATTTT. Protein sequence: CSVEERGEQYF.

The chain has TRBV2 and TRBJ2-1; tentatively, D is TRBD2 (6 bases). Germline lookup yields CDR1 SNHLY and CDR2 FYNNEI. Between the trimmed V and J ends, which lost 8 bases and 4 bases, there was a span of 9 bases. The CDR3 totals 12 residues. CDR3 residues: CASGGTYNEQFF. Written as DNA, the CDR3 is TGTGCCAGCGGAGGGACGTACAATGAGCAGTTCTTC.

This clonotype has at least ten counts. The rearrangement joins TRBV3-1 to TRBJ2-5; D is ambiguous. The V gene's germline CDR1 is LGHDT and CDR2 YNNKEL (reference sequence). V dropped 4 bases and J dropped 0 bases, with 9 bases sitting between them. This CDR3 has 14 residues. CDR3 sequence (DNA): TGTGCCAGCAGCCTCACTATTAACCAAGAGACCCAGTACTTC. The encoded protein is CASSLTINQETQYF.

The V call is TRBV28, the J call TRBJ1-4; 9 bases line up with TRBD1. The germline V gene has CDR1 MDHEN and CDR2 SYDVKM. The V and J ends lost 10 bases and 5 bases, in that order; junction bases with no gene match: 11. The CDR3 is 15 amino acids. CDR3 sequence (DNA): TGTGCCAACCTAAACTCGACAGGGGGAAATGAAAAACTGTTTTTT. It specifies CANLNSTGGNEKLFF.

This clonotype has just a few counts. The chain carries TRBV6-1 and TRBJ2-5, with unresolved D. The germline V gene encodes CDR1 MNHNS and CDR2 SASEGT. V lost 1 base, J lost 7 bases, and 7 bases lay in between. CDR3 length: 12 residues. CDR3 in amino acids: CASSEGFGTQYF. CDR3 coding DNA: TGTGCCAGCAGTGAAGGTTTCGGGACCCAGTACTTC.

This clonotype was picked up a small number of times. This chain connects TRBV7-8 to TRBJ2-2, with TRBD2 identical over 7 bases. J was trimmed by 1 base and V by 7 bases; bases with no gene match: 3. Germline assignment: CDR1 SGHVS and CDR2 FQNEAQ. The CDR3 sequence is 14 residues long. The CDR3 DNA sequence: TGTGCCAGCACCGGACTAGTGAACACCGGGGAGCTGTTTTTT. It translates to CASTGLVNTGELFF.

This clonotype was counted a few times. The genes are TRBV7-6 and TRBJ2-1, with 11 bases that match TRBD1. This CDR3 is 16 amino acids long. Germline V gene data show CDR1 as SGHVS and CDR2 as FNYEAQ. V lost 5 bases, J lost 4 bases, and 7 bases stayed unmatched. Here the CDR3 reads CASSRDGTGGYNEQFF. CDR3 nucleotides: TGTGCCAGCAGCCGGGATGGGACAGGGGGGTACAATGAGCAGTTCTTC.